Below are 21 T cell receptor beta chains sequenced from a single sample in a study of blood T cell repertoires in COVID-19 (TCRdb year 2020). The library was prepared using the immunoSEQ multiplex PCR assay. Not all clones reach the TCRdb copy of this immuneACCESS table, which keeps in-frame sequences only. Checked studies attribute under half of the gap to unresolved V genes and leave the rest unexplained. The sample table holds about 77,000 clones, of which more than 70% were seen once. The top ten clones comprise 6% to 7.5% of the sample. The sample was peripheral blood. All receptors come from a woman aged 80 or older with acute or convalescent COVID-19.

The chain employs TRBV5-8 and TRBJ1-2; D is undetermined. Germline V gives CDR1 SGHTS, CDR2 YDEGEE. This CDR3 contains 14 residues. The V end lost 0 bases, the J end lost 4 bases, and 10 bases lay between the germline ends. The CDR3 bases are TGTGCCAGCAGCTTGGGGCAAAGGAGCTATGGCTACACCTTC. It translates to CASSLGQRSYGYTF.

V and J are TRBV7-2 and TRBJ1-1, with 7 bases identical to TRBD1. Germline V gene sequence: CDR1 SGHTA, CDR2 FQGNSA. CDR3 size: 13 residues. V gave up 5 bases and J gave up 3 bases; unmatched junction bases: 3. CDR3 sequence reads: CASSLDRDTEAFF. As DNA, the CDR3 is TGTGCCAGCAGCCTAGACAGGGACACTGAAGCTTTCTTT.

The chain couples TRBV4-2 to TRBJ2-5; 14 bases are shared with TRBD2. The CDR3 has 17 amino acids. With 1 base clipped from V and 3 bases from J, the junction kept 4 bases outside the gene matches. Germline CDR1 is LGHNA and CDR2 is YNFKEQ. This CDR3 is CASSQGVTSGREETQYF. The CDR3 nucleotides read TGTGCCAGCAGCCAAGGCGTGACTAGCGGGAGGGAAGAGACCCAGTACTTC.

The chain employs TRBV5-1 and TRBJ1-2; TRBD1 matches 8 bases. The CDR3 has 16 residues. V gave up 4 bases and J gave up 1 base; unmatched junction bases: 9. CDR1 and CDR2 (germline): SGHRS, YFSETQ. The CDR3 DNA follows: TGCGCCAGCAGCCAGCAGGTCGGACAGGGTAACTATGGCTACACCTTC. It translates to CASSQQVGQGNYGYTF. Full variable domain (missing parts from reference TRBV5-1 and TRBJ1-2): KAGVTQTPRYLIKTRGQQVTLSCSPISGHRSVSWYQQTPGQGLQFLFEYFSETQRNKGNFPGRFSGRQFSNSRSEMNVSTLELGDSALYLCASSQQVGQGNYGYTFGSGTRLTVV.

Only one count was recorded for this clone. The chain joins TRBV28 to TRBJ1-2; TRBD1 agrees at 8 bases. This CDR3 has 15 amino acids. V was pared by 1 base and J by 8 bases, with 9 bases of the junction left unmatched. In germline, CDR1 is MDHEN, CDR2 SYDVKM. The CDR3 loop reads CASSLSATGAKGYTF. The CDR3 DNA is TGTGCCAGCAGTTTATCAGCGACAGGGGCGAAGGGCTACACCTTC.

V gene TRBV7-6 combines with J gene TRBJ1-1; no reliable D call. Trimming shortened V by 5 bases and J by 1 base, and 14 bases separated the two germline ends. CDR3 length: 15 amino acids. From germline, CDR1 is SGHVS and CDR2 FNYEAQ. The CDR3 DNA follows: TGTGCCAGCAGCCAGGTTGCCTCCGCGAACACTGAAGCTTTCTTT. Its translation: CASSQVASANTEAFF.

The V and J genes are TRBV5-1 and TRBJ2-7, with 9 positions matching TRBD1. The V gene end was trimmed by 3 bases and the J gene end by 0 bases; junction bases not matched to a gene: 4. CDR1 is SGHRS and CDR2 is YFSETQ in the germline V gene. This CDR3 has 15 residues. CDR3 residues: CASSSRGQGSYEQYF. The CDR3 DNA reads TGCGCCAGCAGCTCGAGGGGACAGGGCTCCTACGAGCAGTACTTC.

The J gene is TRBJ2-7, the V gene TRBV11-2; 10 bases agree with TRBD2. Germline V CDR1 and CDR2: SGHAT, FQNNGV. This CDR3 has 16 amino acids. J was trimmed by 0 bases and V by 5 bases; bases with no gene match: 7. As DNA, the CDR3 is TGTGCCAGCAGCCAGACTAGCGGGCCTAGCTCCTACGAGCAGTACTTC. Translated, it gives CASSQTSGPSSYEQYF.

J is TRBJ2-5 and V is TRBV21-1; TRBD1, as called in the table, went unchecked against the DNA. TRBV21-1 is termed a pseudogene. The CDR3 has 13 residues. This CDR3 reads CASGTDRGETQYF. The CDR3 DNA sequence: TGTGCCAGCGGTACAGACAGGGGAGAGACCCAGTACTTC.

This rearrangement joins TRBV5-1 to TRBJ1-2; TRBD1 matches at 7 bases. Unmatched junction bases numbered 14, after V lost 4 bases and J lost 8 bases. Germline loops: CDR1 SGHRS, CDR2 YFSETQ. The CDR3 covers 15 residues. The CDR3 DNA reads TGCGCCAGCAGCCGTCACTTTGGAGGGGGCGTGGGCTACACCTTC. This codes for CASSRHFGGGVGYTF.

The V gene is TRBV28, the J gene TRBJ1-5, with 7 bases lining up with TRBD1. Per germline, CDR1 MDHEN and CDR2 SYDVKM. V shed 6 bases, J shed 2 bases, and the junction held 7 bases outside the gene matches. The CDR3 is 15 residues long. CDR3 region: CASRTTGLGNQPQHF. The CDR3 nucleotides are TGTGCCAGCAGAACGACAGGGCTGGGCAATCAGCCCCAGCATTTT.

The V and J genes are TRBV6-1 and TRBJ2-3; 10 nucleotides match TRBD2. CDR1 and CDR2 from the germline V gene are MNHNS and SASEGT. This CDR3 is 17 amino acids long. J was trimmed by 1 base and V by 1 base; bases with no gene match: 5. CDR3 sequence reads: CASSEVKLAGRTDTQYF. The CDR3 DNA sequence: TGTGCCAGCAGTGAAGTAAAACTAGCGGGGCGCACAGATACGCAGTATTTT.

CDR3: CASSVAGTNHNEQFF. Here the CDR3 DNA reads TGTGCCAGCAGTGTGGCTGGGACTAACCACAATGAGCAGTTCTTC. J is TRBJ2-1 and V is TRBV3-1 (or the pseudogene TRBV3-2); 7 bases agree with TRBD2. Trimming took 6 bases from V and 5 from J; bases not matched to a gene: 10. The CDR3 is made up of 15 amino acids. Germline CDR1 LGHDT, CDR2 YNNKEL (reference sequence).

CDR3 sequence (DNA): TGTGCCAGCAGCTTATTTGCAATCCAGGGATCCGGGGAGCTGTTTTTT. The encoded protein is CASSLFAIQGSGELFF. This rearrangement joins TRBV7-3 to TRBJ2-2; maybe TRBD1 (5 bases). Looked up from germline, CDR1 is SGHTA and CDR2 is FQGTGA. The CDR3 sequence is 16 residues long. Trimming cost V 2 bases and J 6 bases, with 16 bases left between them.

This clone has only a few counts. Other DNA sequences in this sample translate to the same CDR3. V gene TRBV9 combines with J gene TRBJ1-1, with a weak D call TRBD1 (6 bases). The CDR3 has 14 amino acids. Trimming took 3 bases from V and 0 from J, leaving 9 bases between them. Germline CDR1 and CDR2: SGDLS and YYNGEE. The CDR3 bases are TGTGCCAGCAGCGGGGGACATTTGAACACTGAAGCTTTCTTT. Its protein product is CASSGGHLNTEAFF. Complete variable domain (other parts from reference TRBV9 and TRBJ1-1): DSGVTQTPKHLITATGQRVTLRCSPRSGDLSVYWYQQSLDQGLQFLIQYYNGEERAKGNILERFSAQQFPDLHSELNLSSLELGDSALYFCASSGGHLNTEAFFGQGTRLTVV.

CDR3 DNA sequence: TGTGCCAGCTCACCACGACAGGGGCCCGGGGAGACCCAGTACTTC. This sequence encodes CASSPRQGPGETQYF. This chain uses TRBV18 with TRBJ2-5, with 8 bases aligning to TRBD1. V lost 1 base to trimming and J lost 5 bases; unmatched junction nucleotides: 6. The length of the CDR3 is 15 residues. From germline, CDR1 is KGHSH and CDR2 LQKENI.

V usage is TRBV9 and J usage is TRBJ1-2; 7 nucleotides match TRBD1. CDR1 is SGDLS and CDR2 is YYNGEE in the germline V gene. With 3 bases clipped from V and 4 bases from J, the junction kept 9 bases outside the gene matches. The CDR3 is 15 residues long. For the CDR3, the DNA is TGTGCCAGCAGCGGACCGGTGACAGGGACCTATGGCTACACCTTC. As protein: CASSGPVTGTYGYTF.

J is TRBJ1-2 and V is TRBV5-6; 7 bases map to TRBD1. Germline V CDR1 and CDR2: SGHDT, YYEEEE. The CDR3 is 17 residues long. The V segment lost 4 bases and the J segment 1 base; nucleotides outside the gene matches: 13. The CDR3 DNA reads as TGTGCCAGCAGCCCTCAGACAGGGACCTTACTTAACTATGGCTACACCTTC. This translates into CASSPQTGTLLNYGYTF. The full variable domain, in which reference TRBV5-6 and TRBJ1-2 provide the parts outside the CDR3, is DAGVTQSPTHLIKTRGQQVTLRCSPKSGHDTVSWYQQALGQGPQFIFQYYEEEERQRGNFPDRFSGHQFPNYSSELNVNALLLGDSALYLCASSPQTGTLLNYGYTFGSGTRLTVV.

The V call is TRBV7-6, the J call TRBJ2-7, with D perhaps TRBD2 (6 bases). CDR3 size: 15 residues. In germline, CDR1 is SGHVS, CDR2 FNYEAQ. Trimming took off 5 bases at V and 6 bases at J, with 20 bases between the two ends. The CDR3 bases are TGTGCCAGCAGCGCAAGTCGCCCAGGGAGGAGCGAGCAGTACTTC. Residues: CASSASRPGRSEQYF.

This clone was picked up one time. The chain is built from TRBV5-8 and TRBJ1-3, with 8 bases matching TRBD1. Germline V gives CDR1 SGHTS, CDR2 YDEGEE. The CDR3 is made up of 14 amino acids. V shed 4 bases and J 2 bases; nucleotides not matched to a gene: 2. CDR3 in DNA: TGTGCCAGCAGCCCGGGACAGGCTGGAAACACCATATATTTT. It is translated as CASSPGQAGNTIYF.

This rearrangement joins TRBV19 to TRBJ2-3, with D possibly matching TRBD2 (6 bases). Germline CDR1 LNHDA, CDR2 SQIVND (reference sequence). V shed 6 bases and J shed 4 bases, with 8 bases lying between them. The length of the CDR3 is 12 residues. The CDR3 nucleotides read TGTGCCAGTAGAGGAGGGGCAGATACGCAGTATTTT. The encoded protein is CASRGGADTQYF.